These 22 T cell receptor beta chains were all obtained from the same sample, sequenced in a study of identical twins. TCRdb independently ran MiXCR on the 5' RACE reads; one entry per CDR3 protein. The profile shows around 680,000 distinct CDR3 sequences, 8% to 9% of them singletons. The same sample was also used in a study of yellow fever vaccine responses in identical twins.

The sample consisted of PBMCs. The receptors stem from a woman aged 18-35 years in good health.

This clonotype came up a few times. This chain connects TRBV10-1 to TRBJ2-3; a weak D match, TRBD1 (5 bases). The V end was cut by 3 bases, the J end by 4 bases, with 17 bases between. The CDR3 covers 16 residues. CDR1 is WNHNN and CDR2 is SYGVQD in the germline V gene (reference sequence). The CDR3 reads CASSERGISLADTQYF. CDR3 in DNA: TGCGCCAGCAGTGAAAGGGGAATTTCGTTAGCAGATACGCAGTATTTT.

This clonotype has more than one count but fewer than ten. CDR3 DNA sequence: TGTGCCAGCAGTTTAGGGGCCCGGAAAGGTACTGAAGCTTTCTTT. Translation gives CASSLGARKGTEAFF. This chain connects TRBV12-3 or TRBV12-4 to TRBJ1-1; D unclear. CDR3 length: 15 amino acids. Trimming left V 1 base short and J 5 bases short, with 14 bases between.

This clonotype came up many times. The rearrangement links TRBV2 to TRBJ2-7; the match to TRBD1 covers 12 bases. This CDR3 has 16 residues. The ends lost 7 bases at V and 0 bases at J; junction bases unmatched: 7. Germline loops: CDR1 SNHLY, CDR2 FYNNEI. The CDR3 here is CASKGQGALSSYEQYF. The CDR3 coding sequence is TGTGCCAGCAAGGGACAGGGGGCCTTGAGCTCCTACGAGCAGTACTTC.

This sequence joins TRBV2 and TRBJ2-1; D is uncertain. V was shortened by 5 bases and J by 1 base, with 24 bases between the two germline ends. This CDR3 spans 19 amino acids. Germline-derived CDR1 and CDR2 are SNHLY and FYNNEI. This chain's CDR3 is CASSMSAGLGRPSYNEQFF. In DNA form, the CDR3 reads TGTGCCAGCAGTATGAGCGCCGGCCTAGGACGCCCGTCCTACAATGAGCAGTTCTTC.

This clonotype has a handful of counts. The chain couples TRBV5-1 to TRBJ2-1; 7 nucleotides align to TRBD1. Trimming removed 6 bases from V and 7 bases from J; junction bases left unmatched: 7. Germline values: CDR1 SGHRS, CDR2 YFSETQ. The CDR3 runs to 13 residues. As DNA, the CDR3 is TGCGCCAGCACCCTCGGGACAGCTAATGAGCAGTTCTTC. Residues: CASTLGTANEQFF.

The chain carries TRBV18 and TRBJ2-2; D perhaps matches TRBD2 (6 bases). The V gene lost 0 bases and the J gene lost 1 base, with 9 bases spanning the gap. CDR1 and CDR2 from the germline V gene are KGHSH and LQKENI. The CDR3 loop spans 16 amino acids. The chain's CDR3 is CASSPPPGGNTGELFF. The CDR3 DNA is TGTGCCAGCTCACCACCGCCCGGGGGGAACACCGGGGAGCTGTTTTTT.

This clonotype came up a few times. The chain employs TRBV7-9 and TRBJ2-1; 7 nucleotides line up with TRBD2. With 4 bases clipped from V and 0 bases from J, the junction kept 6 bases outside the gene matches. Germline assignment: CDR1 SEHNR and CDR2 FQNEAQ (reference sequence). This CDR3 has 16 residues. The CDR3 is CASSSAGGSSYNEQFF. The CDR3 bases are TGTGCCAGCAGCTCGGCTGGCGGGAGCTCCTACAATGAGCAGTTCTTC.

This chain uses TRBV5-6 with TRBJ2-7, with 11 bases that match TRBD1. The junction had 13 bases not matched to a gene; V was cut back by 1 base and J by 13 bases. The length of the CDR3 is 15 residues. Germline V gives CDR1 SGHDT, CDR2 YYEEEE. DNA of the CDR3: TGTGCCAGCAGCTTGTTCGGGACAGGGGGGGGGACTACTTACTTC. Translation: CASSLFGTGGGTTYF.

This rearrangement joins TRBV6-2 or TRBV6-3 to TRBJ2-1; D may be TRBD2 (6 bases). With 2 bases removed from V and 5 bases from J, the gap between germline ends came to 13 bases. The CDR3 is 15 residues long. Germline V gene data show CDR1 as MNHEY and CDR2 as SVGEGT. Written as DNA, the CDR3 is TGTGCCAGCAGTTACACGGGGGTATCCCACAATGAGCAGTTCTTC. As protein: CASSYTGVSHNEQFF.

This chain uses TRBV3-1 with TRBJ2-7; TRBD1 is a possible D gene (6 bases). The CDR3 runs to 15 residues. Germline V gives CDR1 LGHDT, CDR2 YNNKEL (reference sequence). Trimming left V 3 bases short and J 3 bases short, with 15 bases between. The DNA for the CDR3 is TGTGCCAGCAGCCACGTCGGGACACGAGACTACGAGCAGTACTTC. This gives the protein CASSHVGTRDYEQYF.

The table lists this clonotype with many counts. V and J are TRBV5-5 and TRBJ2-7; 7 nucleotides align to TRBD1. Germline CDR1 and CDR2: SGHKS and YYEKEE (reference sequence). This CDR3 has 15 amino acids. V shed 4 bases and J 2 bases; nucleotides not matched to a gene: 9. This CDR3 is CASSTFLGTAYEQYF. CDR3 in DNA: TGTGCCAGCAGCACCTTCCTAGGGACAGCCTACGAGCAGTACTTC.

The J gene is TRBJ2-7, the V gene TRBV20-1; possibly TRBD1 for D (5 bases). The CDR3 covers 12 residues. Germline assignment: CDR1 DFQATT and CDR2 SNEGSKA (reference sequence). Trimming took off 5 bases at V and 3 bases at J, with 11 bases between the two ends. The CDR3 loop is CSAPHRNYEQYF. Here the CDR3 DNA reads TGCAGTGCTCCTCACAGGAACTACGAGCAGTACTTC.

This clonotype has only a few counts. The chain carries TRBV20-1 and TRBJ2-2; D is perhaps TRBD2 (5 bases). There are 16 residues in the CDR3. Germline V CDR1 and CDR2: DFQATT, SNEGSKA (reference sequence). V gave up 0 bases and J gave up 2 bases, with 13 bases separating them. CDR3 sequence reads: CSARDPQRRNTGELFF. For the CDR3, the DNA is TGCAGTGCTAGAGATCCCCAGCGGAGAAACACCGGGGAGCTGTTTTTT.

This sequence joins TRBV20-1 and TRBJ1-2; 10 nucleotides agree with TRBD1. This CDR3 is built from 14 residues. Germline V gene sequence: CDR1 DFQATT, CDR2 SNEGSKA (reference sequence). V lost 3 bases, J lost 3 bases, and 4 bases stayed unmatched. The CDR3 sequence is CSASPTGGDYGYTF. DNA for the CDR3: TGCAGTGCTAGTCCGACAGGGGGCGACTATGGCTACACCTTC.

This chain uses TRBV6-5 with TRBJ2-3; TRBD1 is a possible D gene (5 bases). Per germline, CDR1 MNHEY and CDR2 SVGAGI. The CDR3 sequence is 16 residues long. Between the trimmed V and J ends, which lost 1 base and 2 bases, there was a span of 13 bases. CDR3 sequence (DNA): TGTGCCAGCAGTTACTGGACATTTAAAACCACAGATACGCAGTATTTT. Protein sequence: CASSYWTFKTTDTQYF.

This clonotype has just a few counts. The CDR3 loop is CASLLAGGLSSYNEQFF. CDR3 sequence (DNA): TGTGCCAGCTTACTAGCGGGAGGACTGAGCTCCTACAATGAGCAGTTCTTC. The rearrangement links TRBV6-5 to TRBJ2-1; 12 nucleotides match TRBD2. Germline assignment: CDR1 MNHEY and CDR2 SVGAGI. The length of the CDR3 is 17 residues. V shed 8 bases, J shed 0 bases, and the junction held 8 bases outside the gene matches.

The sample holds a few counts of this clonotype. The chain has TRBV2 and TRBJ2-7; no definite D call. The CDR3 totals 14 residues. V lost 4 bases, J lost 5 bases, and 15 bases lay in between. The V gene's germline CDR1 is SNHLY and CDR2 FYNNEI. The DNA for the CDR3 is TGTGCCAGCAGTGTTAGACGTGTGGGCGACGAGCAGTACTTC. Translated, it gives CASSVRRVGDEQYF.

This clonotype has only a few counts. The chain employs TRBV9 and TRBJ2-6; no reliable D call. The germline V and J ends were trimmed by 3 bases and 17 bases, with 12 bases remaining between them. The CDR3 length is 11 residues. Germline CDR1 and CDR2: SGDLS and YYNGEE. DNA of the CDR3: TGTGCCAGCAGCGACCGGACGTCGATGACTTTC. This codes for CASSDRTSMTF.

This clonotype was seen a few times. The rearrangement uses TRBV6-1 and TRBJ2-7; D is perhaps TRBD2 (6 bases). CDR3 length: 16 residues. Germline CDR1 is MNHNS and CDR2 is SASEGT. V was shortened by 0 bases and J by 7 bases, with 19 bases between the two germline ends. CDR3 amino acids: CASSEARGLSRWEQYF. CDR3 in DNA: TGTGCCAGCAGTGAAGCGCGGGGTCTAAGCCGGTGGGAGCAGTACTTC.

The chain carries TRBV6-5 and TRBJ2-7; TRBD1 matches at 7 bases. The germline V gene has CDR1 MNHEY and CDR2 SVGAGI. The trim removed 0 bases at V and 6 bases at J, leaving 5 bases unmatched. This CDR3 has 14 amino acids. The CDR3 here is CASSYSLSGGEQYF. DNA for the CDR3: TGTGCCAGCAGTTACTCCCTCTCAGGGGGCGAGCAGTACTTC.

This clonotype has more than one count but fewer than ten. This chain uses TRBV7-9 with TRBJ2-5; TRBD1 agrees at 9 bases. J was trimmed by 5 bases and V by 5 bases; bases with no gene match: 9. Germline V gives CDR1 SEHNR, CDR2 FQNEAQ (reference sequence). CDR3 size: 15 residues. This CDR3 is CASSQTTGGEETQYF. In DNA, the CDR3 is TGTGCCAGCAGCCAAACGACAGGGGGTGAGGAGACCCAGTACTTC.

The V gene is TRBV20-1, the J gene TRBJ2-3; TRBD2 matches 8 bases. The ends lost 1 base at V and 0 bases at J; junction bases unmatched: 6. Germline CDR1 and CDR2: DFQATT and SNEGSKA (reference sequence). There are 16 residues in the CDR3. CDR3 coding DNA: TGCAGTGCTAGAGGTCCTACTAGCGGTAGCACAGATACGCAGTATTTT. It is translated as CSARGPTSGSTDTQYF.